The subject of this entry is one T cell receptor (beta chain). Its specificity is unknown. Germline is not matched at one junction end, which may reflect a read error. The data belong to a study of tumor-infiltrating lymphocytes in primary liver carcinoma. A primer in the constant region served to generate TCR beta cDNA from 500 to 600 ng of total RNA. Employing slightly modified ARM-PCR, three nested multiplex PCR rounds were run, and these gave rise to the TCR beta libraries. The first two PCR rounds used TRBV1-TRBV30 primers with a Cbeta primer, nine to ten cycles each. TCRdb analysed the multiplex PCR reads with MiXCR anew, one entry per CDR3 protein. The sample records some 180,000 distinct CDR3 sequences, 60% being singletons. Study results and limitations: Tumor-adjacent and tumor-blood pairs overlapped less than tumor region pairs did. Researchers did not compare CD4+ and CD8+ repertoires, as samples were bulk unsorted.

Germline DNA was extracted too, while blood RNA derived from unsorted whole blood. The CDR3 extends over 14 amino acids. The germline gives CDR1 SGHAT, CDR2 FQNNGV. The source material was peripheral blood. The sequence derives from a man aged 40-49 years with primary liver carcinoma and hepatitis B virus infection. The chain carries TRBV11-2 and TRBJ1-1; no clear D. The chain's CDR3 is CANSLDGVNAEAFF. CDR3 nucleotides: TGTGCCAACAGCTTGGACGGTGTAAACGCTGAAGCTTTCTTT.